Listed below are T cell receptor beta chains from one sample, sequenced in a study of blood T cell repertoires in COVID-19. Clones were sequenced by immunoSEQ multiplex PCR, and TCRdb holds only the in-frame ones, with some missing. This sample yields some 87,000 clones, of which 80% to 95% are seen a single time; approximately 6% belongs to the top ten. The specimen was peripheral blood. The source is a woman aged 55-69 years with active COVID-19. CDR3s include the opening cysteine and the closing phenylalanine or tryptophan. D genes are given only for firm matches. The size of a clone is reported for some rows only, either as once, few or many, or as a class for expanded clones.

j_call	d_call	v_call	clone_size	cdr3_aa	cdr3_nt
TRBJ2-7	.	TRBV28	.	CASSSGGYWASYEQYF	TGTGCCAGCAGTTCCGGGGGATATTGGGCCTCCTACGAGCAGTACTTC
TRBJ2-7	.	TRBV7-9	.	CASSPDTASVEQYF	TGTGCCAGCAGCCCAGACACCGCGTCGGTCGAGCAGTACTTC
TRBJ1-5	.	TRBV28	once	CASSWWGGGQPQHF	TGTGCCAGCAGTTGGTGGGGAGGAGGTCAGCCCCAGCATTTT
TRBJ2-5	TRBD1	TRBV24-1	once	CATSAQAGTAYQETQYF	TGTGCCACCAGTGCCCAAGCCGGGACAGCGTACCAAGAGACCCAGTACTTC
TRBJ2-3	TRBD1	TRBV11-2	once	CASSSRGRGDTQYF	TGTGCCAGCAGCTCGAGGGGGCGCGGAGATACGCAGTATTTT
TRBJ1-2	.	TRBV12-3/TRBV12-4	once	CASRGEGSGGYTF	TGTGCCAGCAGGGGGGAGGGGTCGGGAGGCTACACCTTC
TRBJ2-7	TRBD1	TRBV19	.	CASSRGGRGRRYEQYF	TGTGCCAGTAGTAGAGGTGGCAGGGGGCGCCGATACGAGCAGTACTTC
TRBJ1-4	TRBD1	TRBV27	.	CASSLRDSRNEKLFF	TGTGCCAGCAGCCTACGGGACAGCCGTAATGAAAAACTGTTTTTT
TRBJ2-2	.	TRBV24-1	.	CATSDNLGGTGELFF	TGTGCCACCAGTGATAACCTCGGGGGCACCGGGGAGCTGTTTTTT
TRBJ2-1	TRBD2	TRBV11-3	once	CASSLRARTSSYNEQFF	TGTGCCAGCAGTCTCCGGGCCCGGACTAGCTCCTACAATGAGCAGTTCTTC
TRBJ1-2	TRBD1	TRBV6-6	.	CASSSPNRGWGGYTF	TGTGCCAGCAGTTCCCCGAACAGGGGATGGGGAGGCTACACCTTC
TRBJ2-3	TRBD2	TRBV6-6	.	CASSYLAGVTDTQYF	TGTGCCAGCAGTTATCTAGCGGGGGTCACAGATACGCAGTATTTT
TRBJ2-3	TRBD2	TRBV7-2	once	CASSLAGTSTDTQYF	TGTGCCAGCAGTCTAGCGGGGACTAGCACAGATACGCAGTATTTT
TRBJ2-1	.	TRBV11-2	.	CASSLSPSGYNEQFF	TGTGCCAGCAGCTTATCCCCCTCGGGATACAATGAGCAGTTCTTC
TRBJ2-3	.	TRBV28	.	CASSSGGEDTQYF	TGTGCCAGCAGTTCCGGGGGTGAAGATACGCAGTATTTT
TRBJ2-7	TRBD2	TRBV20-1	.	CSAQPGLEQYF	TGCAGTGCGCAACCGGGACTAGAGCAGTACTTC
TRBJ2-4	TRBD1	TRBV6-6	.	CASSSTGGLGDRQYF	TGTGCCAGCAGTAGTACAGGGGGCCTGGGGGATCGTCAGTACTTC
TRBJ2-2	.	TRBV6-4	.	CATRASPGDTGELFF	TGTGCCACGCGCGCTAGCCCAGGGGATACCGGGGAGCTGTTTTTT
TRBJ1-3	.	TRBV28	.	CASRRYGGGNTIYF	TGTGCCAGCAGGAGATACGGCGGTGGAAACACCATATATTTT
TRBJ1-4	TRBD1	TRBV4-3	.	CASSQSGTGYEKLFF	TGCGCCAGCAGCCAGAGTGGGACAGGGTATGAAAAACTGTTTTTT
TRBJ1-1	.	TRBV25-1	.	CASSTVNTEAFF	TGTGCCAGCAGTACAGTGAACACTGAAGCTTTCTTT
TRBJ1-1	.	TRBV5-8	.	CASSLSRMNTEAFF	TGTGCCAGCAGCCTCAGCAGGATGAACACTGAAGCTTTCTTT
TRBJ2-2	.	TRBV7-2	.	CASSLELNTGELFF	TGTGCCAGCAGCTTAGAACTGAACACCGGGGAGCTGTTTTTT
TRBJ2-5	TRBD2	TRBV7-2	.	CASSPPRAGGQETQYF	TGTGCCAGCAGCCCCCCGAGGGCGGGGGGCCAAGAGACCCAGTACTTC
TRBJ2-5	TRBD2	TRBV27	.	CASSFSGVQETQYF	TGTGCCAGCAGTTTTAGCGGGGTCCAAGAGACCCAGTACTTC
TRBJ2-1	TRBD2	TRBV2	.	CASRLAGVYNEQFF	TGTGCCAGCAGGCTAGCGGGGGTATACAATGAGCAGTTCTTC